This entry lists 12 T cell receptor beta chains sequenced from one sample in a study of blood T cell repertoires in COVID-19. The protocol was immunoSEQ multiplex PCR, while the TCRdb copy is restricted to in-frame clones and leaves out a portion. The repertoire holds a few hundred thousand clones, with 87% as singletons. The sequenced sample was peripheral blood. All receptors derive from a young woman who had recovered from COVID-19.

In its sample, this clone was seen once. The chain employs TRBV7-9 and TRBJ2-2; 7 bases agree with TRBD2. Trimming removed 2 bases from V and 1 base from J; junction bases left unmatched: 7. The CDR3 is 17 amino acids. CDR1 is SEHNR and CDR2 is FQNEAQ in the germline V gene (reference sequence). In DNA form, the CDR3 reads TGTGCCAGCAGCTTAAGGGGAGGGGACGGGAACACCGGGGAGCTGTTTTTT. Amino acid sequence: CASSLRGGDGNTGELFF.

V gene TRBV7-9 combines with J gene TRBJ2-1; 10 bases agree with TRBD2. Germline CDR1 reads SEHNR; CDR2 reads FQNEAQ (reference sequence). The CDR3 is 16 amino acids. V shed 0 bases, J shed 8 bases, and the junction held 7 bases outside the gene matches. The CDR3 protein is CASSLAASGSGYEQFF. The DNA of the CDR3 is TGTGCCAGCAGCTTAGCTGCTAGCGGGAGTGGGTATGAGCAGTTCTTC.

V is TRBV5-6 and J is TRBJ1-1; 8 bases are a match to TRBD1. The germline V gene has CDR1 SGHDT and CDR2 YYEEEE. J was trimmed by 6 bases and V by 7 bases; bases with no gene match: 8. The CDR3 extends over 13 amino acids. CDR3 region: CASGQTGASEAFF. The CDR3 coding sequence is TGTGCCAGCGGACAGACAGGGGCCTCTGAAGCTTTCTTT.

CDR3 protein: CASSRTQGTGELFF. CDR3 bases: TGTGCCAGCAGCCGAACACAGGGTACCGGGGAGCTGTTTTTT. The chain recombines TRBV7-6 with TRBJ2-2, with a weak D call TRBD1 (6 bases). The V end lost 5 bases, the J end lost 5 bases, and 12 bases lay between the germline ends. CDR3 length: 14 amino acids. Per germline, CDR1 SGHVS and CDR2 FNYEAQ. Full variable domain (rest looked up from reference TRBV7-6 and TRBJ2-2): GAGVSQSPRYKVTKRGQDVALRCDPISGHVSLYWYRQALGQGPEFLTYFNYEAQQDKSGLPNDRFSAERPEGSISTLTIQRTEQRDSAMYRCASSRTQGTGELFFGEGSRLTVL.

V usage is TRBV5-8 and J usage is TRBJ2-7; 7 nucleotides agree with TRBD1. With V trimmed by 5 bases and J by 2 bases, 7 bases remained unmatched. This CDR3 has 14 amino acids. CDR1 is SGHTS, CDR2 YDEGEE, per germline. The DNA for the CDR3 is TGTGCCAGCAGGGGACAGCGCTCTGCCTACGAGCAGTACTTC. This sequence encodes CASRGQRSAYEQYF.

The chain carries TRBV13 and TRBJ2-7; 12 bases match TRBD2. Germline CDR1 PRHDT, CDR2 FYEKMQ (reference sequence). The CDR3 is 16 amino acids. The junction had 10 bases not matched to a gene; V was cut back by 4 bases and J by 6 bases. CDR3 nucleotide sequence: TGTGCCAGCAGCTCGCCTTCACTAGCGGGAGGTAGCGAGCAGTACTTC. Amino acids: CASSSPSLAGGSEQYF.

CDR3 sequence: CASSYLSSNGYTF. The CDR3 bases are TGTGCCAGCAGTTACTTGAGCTCGAATGGCTACACCTTC. V and J are TRBV6-5 and TRBJ1-2; D is uncertain. Germline V gene sequence: CDR1 MNHEY, CDR2 SVGAGI. The V gene lost 1 base and the J gene lost 6 bases, with 9 bases spanning the gap. This CDR3 region has 13 residues.

V gene TRBV2 combines with J gene TRBJ1-1, with TRBD1 matching over 9 bases. This CDR3 is 14 amino acids long. The junction had 5 bases not matched to a gene; V was cut back by 6 bases and J by 3 bases. Germline V CDR1 and CDR2: SNHLY, FYNNEI. For the CDR3, the DNA is TGTGCCAGCAGGGAGACAGGGGGACACACTGAAGCTTTCTTT. This sequence encodes CASRETGGHTEAFF.

The chain carries TRBV4-2 and TRBJ2-1, with a weak D call TRBD2 (6 bases). Germline CDR1 LGHNA, CDR2 YNFKEQ. The CDR3 extends over 16 amino acids. The V gene lost 2 bases and the J gene lost 8 bases, with 19 bases spanning the gap. The CDR3 nucleotides read TGTGCCAGCAGCCAATACAGGAGGGACCAAGTCTATGAGCAGTTCTTC. It yields the protein CASSQYRRDQVYEQFF.

This rearrangement joins TRBV21-1 to TRBJ2-5; the table names TRBD1, a call not compared with the DNA. TRBV21-1 is marked as a pseudogene. This CDR3 is built from 14 residues. The CDR3 region has the DNA TGTGCCAGCAGCGGTAGGGGGCCACCTGAGACCCAGTACTTC. It encodes CASSGRGPPETQYF.

This clone appeared once. The chain employs TRBV21-1 and TRBJ1-5; the table's D call TRBD1 went unverified against the DNA. TRBV21-1 is a known pseudogene. The CDR3 contains 14 residues. In nucleotides, the CDR3 is TGTGCCAGCAGCCCCCGACAGGGCGATCAGCCCCAGCATTTT. This encodes CASSPRQGDQPQHF.

The CDR3 protein is CASGLTRDYLYNEQFF. Written as DNA, the CDR3 is TGTGCTAGTGGTCTGACGCGGGACTATCTGTACAATGAGCAGTTCTTC. The chain carries TRBV12-5 and TRBJ2-1; 7 bases are a match to TRBD2. The CDR3 spans 16 residues. The V and J ends lost 5 bases and 4 bases, in that order; junction bases with no gene match: 11. Germline lookup yields CDR1 LGHNT and CDR2 FRNRAP. Drawing the rest from reference TRBV12-5 and TRBJ2-1, the complete variable domain is DARVTQTPRHKVTEMGQEVTMRCQPILGHNTVFWYRQTMMQGLELLAYFRNRAPLDDSGMPKDRFSAEMPDATLATLKIQPSEPRDSAVYFCASGLTRDYLYNEQFFGPGTRLTVL.